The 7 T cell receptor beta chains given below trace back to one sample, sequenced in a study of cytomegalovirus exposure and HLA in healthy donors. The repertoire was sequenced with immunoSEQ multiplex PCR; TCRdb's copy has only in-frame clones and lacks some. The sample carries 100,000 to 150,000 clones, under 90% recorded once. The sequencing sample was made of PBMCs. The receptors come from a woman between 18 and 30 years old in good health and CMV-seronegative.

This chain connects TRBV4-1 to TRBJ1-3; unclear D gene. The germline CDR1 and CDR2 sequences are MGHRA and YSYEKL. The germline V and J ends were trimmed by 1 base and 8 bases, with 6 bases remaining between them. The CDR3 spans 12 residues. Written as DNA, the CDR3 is TGCGCCAGCAGCCAAGTGGGCTACACCATATATTTT. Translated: CASSQVGYTIYF.

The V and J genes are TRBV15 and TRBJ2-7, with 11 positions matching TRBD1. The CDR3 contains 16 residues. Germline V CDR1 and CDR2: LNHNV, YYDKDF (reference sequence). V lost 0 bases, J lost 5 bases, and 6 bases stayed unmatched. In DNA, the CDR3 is TGTGCCACCAGCAGAGATAGGGGACAGGGGGTCAACGAGCAGTACTTC. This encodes CATSRDRGQGVNEQYF.

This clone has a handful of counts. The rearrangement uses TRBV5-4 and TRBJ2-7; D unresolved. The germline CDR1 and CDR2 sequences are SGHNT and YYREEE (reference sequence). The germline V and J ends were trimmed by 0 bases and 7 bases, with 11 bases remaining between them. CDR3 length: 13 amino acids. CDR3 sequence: CASSLVPIEEQYF. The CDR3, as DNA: TGTGCCAGCAGCTTGGTCCCTATAGAAGAGCAGTACTTC.

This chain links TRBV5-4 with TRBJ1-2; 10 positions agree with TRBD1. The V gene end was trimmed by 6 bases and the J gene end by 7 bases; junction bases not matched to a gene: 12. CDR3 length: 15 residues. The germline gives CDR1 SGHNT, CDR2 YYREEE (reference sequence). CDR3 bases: TGTGCCAGCACCCGACGCGGACAGGGGGTGAGTGGCTACACCTTC. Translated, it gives CASTRRGQGVSGYTF.

CDR3 protein: CASKPPKVRGNTGELFF. For the CDR3, the DNA is TGTGCCAGCAAACCCCCTAAAGTCAGGGGGAACACCGGGGAGCTGTTTTTT. J is TRBJ2-2 and V is TRBV28; D is possibly TRBD1 (6 bases). Germline assignment: CDR1 MDHEN and CDR2 SYDVKM. Trimming took 7 bases from V and 1 from J, leaving 19 bases between them. This CDR3 comprises 17 residues.

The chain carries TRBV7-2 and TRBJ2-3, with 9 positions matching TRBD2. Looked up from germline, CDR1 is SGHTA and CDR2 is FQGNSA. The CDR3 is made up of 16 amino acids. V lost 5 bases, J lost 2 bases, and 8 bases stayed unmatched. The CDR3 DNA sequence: TGTGCCAGCAGCCGGACTAGCGCGATCAACACAGATACGCAGTATTTT. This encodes CASSRTSAINTDTQYF.

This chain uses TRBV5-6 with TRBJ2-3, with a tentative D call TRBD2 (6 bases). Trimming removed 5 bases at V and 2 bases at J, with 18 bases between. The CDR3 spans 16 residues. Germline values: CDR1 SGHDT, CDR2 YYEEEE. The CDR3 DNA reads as TGTGCCAGCAGTTTTCCGGGACTGGGGTCCACAGATACGCAGTATTTT. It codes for CASSFPGLGSTDTQYF.